This TCR beta chain is from a study of cytomegalovirus exposure and HLA in healthy donors. Background on the study: The same platform used for the approximately 700 first-cohort repertoires was also used for the 120 or so validation repertoires, as a later analysis reported.

A note on this clone: Its specificity is unknown.

Broader study findings: The finding came from a later analysis; first-cohort TCR clusters tended to co-occur in the roughly 110 validation repertoires.

Here immunoSEQ multiplex PCR was the method, and the copy in TCRdb shows in-frame clones only, minus some. This repertoire shows a few hundred thousand clones, over 70% found once; its top ten account for over 12%. Per germline, CDR1 PRHDT and CDR2 FYEKMQ (reference sequence). V lost 6 bases, J lost 1 base, and 19 bases lay in between. The CDR3 length is 16 residues. This chain links TRBV13 with TRBJ2-7, with a weak D call TRBD2 (6 bases). Sequencing was performed on PBMCs. The clonotype comes from a woman aged 25 to 45 in good health and CMV-seropositive. CDR3 DNA: TGTGCCAGCAGTCTGGAGGTGGGACTCGGATCCTACGAGCAGTACTTC. Its translation is CASSLEVGLGSYEQYF.